The 18 T cell receptor beta chains in this list originate from one sample, sequenced in a study of T cell responses to AZD1222 COVID-19 vaccine. Measured with immunoSEQ multiplex PCR; TCRdb has only the in-frame clones, and not every one. Of approximately 94,000 clones detected, 80% to 90% appear once; the ten largest clones hold around 15%. The sequences come from peripheral blood, collected on day 0 of AZD1222 vaccination. All receptors derive from an adult in good health.

The gene calls are TRBV9 and TRBJ1-4; D possibly corresponds to TRBD1 (5 bases). Trimming removed 2 bases from V and 8 bases from J, with 16 bases in between. The CDR3 is 15 amino acids. Germline-derived CDR1 and CDR2 are SGDLS and YYNGEE. Here the CDR3 reads CASSVTGVKEEKLFF. The CDR3 nucleotides read TGTGCCAGCAGCGTTACGGGGGTGAAGGAAGAAAAACTGTTTTTT.

The genes are TRBV5-1 and TRBJ2-1, with 8 nucleotides matching TRBD2. This CDR3 spans 14 amino acids. V was pared by 6 bases and J by 7 bases, with 9 bases of the junction left unmatched. CDR1 is SGHRS, CDR2 YFSETQ, per germline. The CDR3 region has the DNA TGCGCCAGCACCTTTAGCGGGATTGGGAATGAGCAGTTCTTC. This gives the protein CASTFSGIGNEQFF.

The chain employs TRBV19 and TRBJ1-1; unclear D gene. Trimming took 8 bases from V and 1 from J, leaving 11 bases between them. Per the germline V gene, CDR1 is LNHDA and CDR2 is SQIVND (reference sequence). The CDR3 runs to 13 residues. CDR3 nucleotide sequence: TGTGCCAGTTTAACGGACTGGAACACTGAAGCTTTCTTT. Protein: CASLTDWNTEAFF. Supplemented by reference TRBV19 and TRBJ1-1, the full variable domain reads DGGITQSPKYLFRKEGQNVTLSCEQNLNHDAMYWYRQDPGQGLRLIYYSQIVNDFQKGDIAEGYSVSREKKESFPLTVTSAQKNPTAFYLCASLTDWNTEAFFGQGTRLTVV.

The J gene is TRBJ2-7, the V gene TRBV2, with TRBD1 as a possible D gene (6 bases). Trimming removed 7 bases at V and 5 bases at J, with 15 bases between. CDR1 is SNHLY, CDR2 FYNNEI, per germline. The CDR3 covers 13 residues. The DNA of the CDR3 is TGTGCCAGCAAAACAGGGTTTGGCGACGAGCAGTACTTC. It yields the protein CASKTGFGDEQYF.

The rearrangement joins TRBV30 to TRBJ1-3; perhaps TRBD1 as D (5 bases). The CDR3 has 17 residues. Trimming stripped 2 bases from V and 0 bases from J, with 17 bases between. Germline loops: CDR1 GTSNPN, CDR2 SVGIG (reference sequence). CDR3 nucleotide sequence: TGTGCCTGGAGTCAGGGTGAGGGCCCTTTCTCTGGAAACACCATATATTTT. Translating gives CAWSQGEGPFSGNTIYF.

This clone showed up just once. The chain has TRBV29-1 and TRBJ2-7; TRBD1 matches 8 bases. CDR1 SQVTM and CDR2 ANQGSEA come from the germline V gene. With 7 bases clipped from V and 4 bases from J, the junction kept 12 bases outside the gene matches. The CDR3 is made up of 14 amino acids. The CDR3 spells CSALTGAPAYEQYF. The CDR3 DNA reads TGCAGCGCCTTGACAGGGGCACCTGCGTACGAGCAGTACTTC.

The chain couples TRBV6-5 to TRBJ1-4, with D perhaps matching TRBD1 (6 bases). Germline V gene lookup returns CDR1 MNHEY and CDR2 SVGAGI. The CDR3 runs 14 residues. V was cut by 2 bases and J by 2 bases, with 6 bases left in between. The CDR3 bases are TGTGCCAGCAGTTACGACAGGACTAATGAAAAACTGTTTTTT. Protein: CASSYDRTNEKLFF.

V gene TRBV4-1 combines with J gene TRBJ2-7; TRBD2 might be the D (5 bases). Looked up from germline, CDR1 is MGHRA and CDR2 is YSYEKL. The CDR3 loop spans 16 amino acids. The V gene lost 0 bases and the J gene lost 0 bases, with 12 bases spanning the gap. CDR3 nucleotides: TGCGCCAGCAGCCAAGATCCGGCGGGCAGCTCCTACGAGCAGTACTTC. It codes for CASSQDPAGSSYEQYF.

V is TRBV7-3 and J is TRBJ1-3, with 8 bases identical to TRBD1. This CDR3 spans 16 amino acids. Germline CDR1 reads SGHTA; CDR2 reads FQGTGA. V dropped 5 bases and J dropped 1; count of bases not matched to a gene: 7. Written as DNA, the CDR3 is TGTGCCAGCAGCCAGGGGGCGCCGGGTTCTGGAAACACCATATATTTT. Translating gives CASSQGAPGSGNTIYF.

The chain links TRBV27 to TRBJ2-7; 9 bases are shared with TRBD1. The CDR3 is 16 amino acids. Germline CDR1 reads MNHEY; CDR2 reads SMNVEV (reference sequence). V lost 2 bases and J lost 2; bases outside the gene matches: 7. CDR3 nucleotide sequence: TGTGCCAGCAGTTTAGGAACAGGGGGCGCGCCCTACGAGCAGTACTTC. Its translation: CASSLGTGGAPYEQYF.

The chain combines TRBV19 with TRBJ1-6; 9 nucleotides line up with TRBD1. V trimming: 5 bases; J trimming: 7 bases; junction bases outside the gene matches: 6. Germline CDR1 LNHDA, CDR2 SQIVND (reference sequence). There are 15 residues in the CDR3. CDR3 residues: CASSLNRGQNSPLHF. The CDR3 coding sequence is TGTGCCAGTAGTCTAAACAGGGGGCAGAATTCACCCCTCCACTTT.

As for this clone: Other DNA sequences from this sample encode an identical CDR3 as well. The chain combines TRBV9 with TRBJ2-5; D might be TRBD2 (5 bases). This CDR3 spans 14 amino acids. Per the germline V gene, CDR1 is SGDLS and CDR2 is YYNGEE. Trimming removed 0 bases at V and 4 bases at J, with 10 bases between. The CDR3 nucleotides are TGTGCCAGCAGCGTAGATCTGGCGGGAGAGACCCAGTACTTC. Protein: CASSVDLAGETQYF.

The chain is built from TRBV11-2 and TRBJ2-1, with TRBD2 as a possible D gene (6 bases). Germline CDR1 reads SGHAT; CDR2 reads FQNNGV. Trimming removed 2 bases at V and 8 bases at J, with 19 bases between. The CDR3 contains 16 residues. CDR3: CASSLRWGDLHYEQFF. CDR3 nucleotide sequence: TGTGCCAGCAGCTTACGATGGGGGGACCTACACTATGAGCAGTTCTTC.

Here the CDR3 reads CASSNLAATNEKLFF. The CDR3 coding sequence is TGTGCCAGTAGCAACCTTGCTGCAACTAATGAAAAACTGTTTTTT. The chain is built from TRBV19 and TRBJ1-4, with D hard to call. The CDR3 runs to 15 residues. Germline V gene sequence: CDR1 LNHDA, CDR2 SQIVND (reference sequence). The V end was cut by 6 bases, the J end by 0 bases, with 11 bases between.

The chain joins TRBV6-2 or TRBV6-3 to TRBJ2-7; D is uncertain. The CDR3 extends over 16 amino acids. Trimming left V 0 bases short and J 0 bases short, with 12 bases between. In germline, CDR1 is MNHEY, CDR2 SVGEGT. DNA for the CDR3: TGTGCCAGCAGTTACTCGGGTTGGCCTCGCTCCTACGAGCAGTACTTC. This sequence encodes CASSYSGWPRSYEQYF.

The CDR3 DNA follows: TGTGCCAGCAGCTCTAGCGTTAGGACTGAAGCTTTCTTT. It specifies CASSSSVRTEAFF. The gene calls are TRBV7-3 and TRBJ1-1; no firm D call. The V and J ends lost 4 bases and 5 bases respectively, with 11 bases between them. CDR3 length: 13 residues. Per the germline V gene, CDR1 is SGHTA and CDR2 is FQGTGA.

The V and J genes are TRBV5-4 and TRBJ2-3; no clear D gene. Germline CDR1 and CDR2: SGHNT and YYREEE (reference sequence). V was shortened by 4 bases and J by 1 base, with 10 bases between the two germline ends. The CDR3 loop spans 14 amino acids. This CDR3 reads CASSPRQGTDTQYF. CDR3 in DNA: TGTGCCAGCAGCCCCCGGCAGGGCACAGATACGCAGTATTTT.

The V and J genes are TRBV7-9 and TRBJ2-7; possible D gene TRBD1, 5 bases. Between the trimmed V and J ends, which lost 1 base and 3 bases, there was a span of 10 bases. CDR1 and CDR2 (germline): SEHNR, FQNEAQ (reference sequence). The CDR3 runs 14 residues. The DNA for the CDR3 is TGTGCCAGCAGCTTAGTTGGGCAGGGCTACGAGCAGTACTTC. Amino acid sequence: CASSLVGQGYEQYF.